The 7 T cell receptor beta chains listed next were all sequenced from one sample in a study of shared clonotypes between healthy human individuals. Naive CD8 cells comprised CD45RO-negative, CCR7-positively selected cells, excluding terminally differentiated effector memory CD45RA+ cells. The method was immunoSEQ multiplex PCR; TCRdb's version includes in-frame clones alone and lacks a portion of them. The data hold fewer than 850,000 clones, with 90% to 97% observed a single time. Sequencing was done on a sample of naive CD8+ T cells sorted from blood. Receptor source: a man younger than 45 in good health.

The chain recombines TRBV27 with TRBJ2-1; 11 bases are a match to TRBD1. V shed 8 bases and J 7 bases; nucleotides not matched to a gene: 7. CDR1 is MNHEY, CDR2 SMNVEV, per germline (reference sequence). The CDR3 covers 14 residues. The CDR3 DNA reads as TGTGCCAGCGCCGGGACAGGGGGTAGGAATGAGCAGTTCTTC. Its translation is CASAGTGGRNEQFF.

The genes are TRBV4-1 and TRBJ2-3; D perhaps matches TRBD1 (5 bases). V lost 0 bases and J lost 4, with 20 bases in between. Germline V lookup: CDR1 MGHRA, CDR2 YSYEKL. The CDR3 has 18 residues. DNA for the CDR3: TGCGCCAGCAGCCAAGATCCCGAGGCAGGGCTTTTTTCAGATACGCAGTATTTT. Amino acids: CASSQDPEAGLFSDTQYF.

The V gene is TRBV28, the J gene TRBJ2-7, with D perhaps matching TRBD1 or TRBD2 (7 bases each). Trimming took off 5 bases at V and 2 bases at J, with 13 bases between the two ends. The CDR3 contains 14 residues. Germline V gene data show CDR1 as MDHEN and CDR2 as SYDVKM. CDR3 bases: TGTGCCAGCAGTAACAGGGGACTAACCTACGAGCAGTACTTC. It specifies CASSNRGLTYEQYF.

This chain connects TRBV15 to TRBJ2-1; TRBD1 matches at 7 bases. V gave up 2 bases and J gave up 7 bases; unmatched junction bases: 5. CDR1 and CDR2 from the germline V gene are LNHNV and YYDKDF (reference sequence). CDR3 length equals 14 residues. CDR3 DNA: TGTGCCACCAGCAGAACGACAGGGTGGAATGAGCAGTTCTTC. Its translation: CATSRTTGWNEQFF.

The rearrangement links TRBV4-1 to TRBJ2-1; 11 positions agree with TRBD2. V was pared by 0 bases and J by 4 bases, with 5 bases of the junction left unmatched. In germline, CDR1 is MGHRA, CDR2 YSYEKL. CDR3 length: 17 amino acids. CDR3 in amino acids: CASSQEEGTSGYNEQFF. The CDR3 nucleotides are TGCGCCAGCAGCCAAGAGGAAGGGACTAGCGGTTACAATGAGCAGTTCTTC.

The chain employs TRBV7-8 and TRBJ1-4; D is undetermined. Trimming cost V 5 bases and J 4 bases, with 11 bases left between them. The CDR3 runs to 14 residues. Germline assignment: CDR1 SGHVS and CDR2 FQNEAQ. In DNA form, the CDR3 reads TGTGCCAGCAGCCCTGAAGGGTTTAATGAAAAACTGTTTTTT. Protein: CASSPEGFNEKLFF.

The rearrangement uses TRBV25-1 and TRBJ2-7; D not resolved. CDR1 and CDR2 (germline): MGHDK, SYGVNS. This CDR3 has 14 residues. The V gene lost 3 bases and the J gene lost 3 bases, with 12 bases spanning the gap. The CDR3 loop reads CASSDSRNLYEQYF. The CDR3 DNA follows: TGTGCCAGCAGTGACAGCAGAAACCTCTACGAGCAGTACTTC.